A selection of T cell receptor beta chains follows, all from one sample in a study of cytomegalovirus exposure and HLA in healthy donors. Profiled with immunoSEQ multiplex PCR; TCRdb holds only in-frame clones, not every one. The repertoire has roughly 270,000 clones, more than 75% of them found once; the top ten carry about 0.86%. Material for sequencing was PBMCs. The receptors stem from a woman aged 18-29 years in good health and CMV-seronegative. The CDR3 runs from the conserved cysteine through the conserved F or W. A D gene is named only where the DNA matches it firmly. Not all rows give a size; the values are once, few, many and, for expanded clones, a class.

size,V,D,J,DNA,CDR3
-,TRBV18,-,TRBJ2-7,TGTGCCAGCTCACCATCCGGGACTGCGCGCGAGCAGTACTTC,CASSPSGTAREQYF
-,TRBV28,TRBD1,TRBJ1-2,TGTGCCAGCAGTAGGGAGACAGGGCTGGGCTATGGCTACACCTTC,CASSRETGLGYGYTF
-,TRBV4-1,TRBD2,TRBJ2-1,TGCGCCAGCAGCCCGCCGATAGCGGGAATCCCCTACAATGAGCAGTTCTTC,CASSPPIAGIPYNEQFF
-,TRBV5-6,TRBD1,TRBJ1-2,TGTGCCAGCAGCTTCCCCCGACAGGGGGAACGCTACACCTTC,CASSFPRQGERYTF
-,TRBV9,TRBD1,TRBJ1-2,TGTGCCAGCAGCGTAGGGGGCAGGGGGGAAGGCTACACCTTC,CASSVGGRGEGYTF
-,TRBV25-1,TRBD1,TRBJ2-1,TGTGCCAGCAGTGCCCTGACAGGGACAACCTACAATGAGCAGTTCTTC,CASSALTGTTYNEQFF
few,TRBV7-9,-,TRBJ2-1,TGTGCCAGCAGCTTGGCGGGCTCCTACAATGAGCAGTTCTTC,CASSLAGSYNEQFF
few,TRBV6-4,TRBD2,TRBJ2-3,TGTGCCAGCAGTGAGGTAGCGGGAGGTGAGAGAGATACGCAGTATTTT,CASSEVAGGERDTQYF
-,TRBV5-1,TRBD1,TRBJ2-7,TGCGCCAGCAGTCATGCTCCGGGACAGGGTTACTACGAGCAGTACTTC,CASSHAPGQGYYEQYF
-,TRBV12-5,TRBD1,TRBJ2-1,TGTGCTAGTGGACAGGGACAGGCCTCCTACAATGAGCAGTTCTTC,CASGQGQASYNEQFF
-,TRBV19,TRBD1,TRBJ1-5,TGTGCCAGTAGAGGACAGGGGCAGCAGCCCCAGCATTTT,CASRGQGQQPQHF
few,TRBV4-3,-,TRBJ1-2,TGCGCCAGCAGCCAAGGACTATCGGGGACTCGCGGCTACACCTTC,CASSQGLSGTRGYTF
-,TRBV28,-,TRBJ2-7,TGTGCCAGCAGATTTACAGCCTACGAGCAGTACTTC,CASRFTAYEQYF
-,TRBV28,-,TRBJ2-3,TGTGCCAGCAGGTCCCCCGCGGGAACACATACGCAGTATTTT,CASRSPAGTHTQYF
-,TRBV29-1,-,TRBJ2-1,TGCAGCGTTGAGGGGGCCCCTACCCTCTCCTACAATGAGCAGTTCTTC,CSVEGAPTLSYNEQFF
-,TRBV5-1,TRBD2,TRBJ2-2,TGCGCCAGCAGCTTGGGTATAGCGGGATCCGGGAACACCGGGGAGCTGTTTTTT,CASSLGIAGSGNTGELFF
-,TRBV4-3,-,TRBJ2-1,TGCGCCAGCAGCCAGGACAGTTACAATGAGCAGTTCTTC,CASSQDSYNEQFF
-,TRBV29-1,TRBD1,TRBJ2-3,TGCAGCGCTCCTAGGGGGCGAGGAGATACGCAGTATTTT,CSAPRGRGDTQYF
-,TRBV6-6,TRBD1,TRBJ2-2,TGTGCCAGCAGTGCTACAGGGGGCGCGATCGGGGAGCTGTTTTTT,CASSATGGAIGELFF
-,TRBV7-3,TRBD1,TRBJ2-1,TGTGCCAGCAGCTTAAACAGGGGTGTCCACAATGAGCAGTTCTTC,CASSLNRGVHNEQFF
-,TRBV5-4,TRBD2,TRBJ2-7,TGTGCCAGCAGCCGACAGGGACTAGCGGAATCCTACGAGCAGTACTTC,CASSRQGLAESYEQYF
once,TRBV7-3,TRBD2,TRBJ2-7,TGTGCCAGCAGCTTAATCCCGACTAGCCCCTACGAGCAGTACTTC,CASSLIPTSPYEQYF
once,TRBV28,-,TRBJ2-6,TGTGCCAGCAGTTTCGAGGTAGCCTCTGGGGCCAACGTCCTGACTTTC,CASSFEVASGANVLTF
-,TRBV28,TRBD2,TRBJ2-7,TGTGCCAGCGACGGGGCGGGGGACGAGCAGTACTTC,CASDGAGDEQYF
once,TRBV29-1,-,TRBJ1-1,TGCAGCGTTGGAGGGGGAACTGAAGCTTTCTTT,CSVGGGTEAFF
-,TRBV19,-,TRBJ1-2,TGTGCCACCCAAGCCCCAGGCAGCACTAACTATGGCTACACCTTC,CATQAPGSTNYGYTF
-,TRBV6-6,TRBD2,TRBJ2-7,TGTGCCAGCAGTCCGGGACTAGCGGCAGAGGAGCAGTACTTC,CASSPGLAAEEQYF
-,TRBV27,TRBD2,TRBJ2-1,TGTGCCAGCAGAGCCGGATTAGCGGGAGTTGGCGGCGATGAGCAGTTCTTC,CASRAGLAGVGGDEQFF
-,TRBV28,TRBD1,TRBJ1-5,TGTGCCAGCAGTTGGGGACAGATCGGTTCCCAGCCCCAGCATTTT,CASSWGQIGSQPQHF
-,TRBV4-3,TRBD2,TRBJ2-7,TGCGCCAGCAGCCAAGATATGGGGGGGGCCTACGAGCAGTACTTC,CASSQDMGGAYEQYF
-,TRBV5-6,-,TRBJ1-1,TGTGCCAGCAGCCAGAGGGTGCTGAACACTGAAGCTTTCTTT,CASSQRVLNTEAFF
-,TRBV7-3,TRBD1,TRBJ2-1,TGTGCCAGCAGCTACGACAGGGGGCTTATCTTC,CASSYDRGLIF